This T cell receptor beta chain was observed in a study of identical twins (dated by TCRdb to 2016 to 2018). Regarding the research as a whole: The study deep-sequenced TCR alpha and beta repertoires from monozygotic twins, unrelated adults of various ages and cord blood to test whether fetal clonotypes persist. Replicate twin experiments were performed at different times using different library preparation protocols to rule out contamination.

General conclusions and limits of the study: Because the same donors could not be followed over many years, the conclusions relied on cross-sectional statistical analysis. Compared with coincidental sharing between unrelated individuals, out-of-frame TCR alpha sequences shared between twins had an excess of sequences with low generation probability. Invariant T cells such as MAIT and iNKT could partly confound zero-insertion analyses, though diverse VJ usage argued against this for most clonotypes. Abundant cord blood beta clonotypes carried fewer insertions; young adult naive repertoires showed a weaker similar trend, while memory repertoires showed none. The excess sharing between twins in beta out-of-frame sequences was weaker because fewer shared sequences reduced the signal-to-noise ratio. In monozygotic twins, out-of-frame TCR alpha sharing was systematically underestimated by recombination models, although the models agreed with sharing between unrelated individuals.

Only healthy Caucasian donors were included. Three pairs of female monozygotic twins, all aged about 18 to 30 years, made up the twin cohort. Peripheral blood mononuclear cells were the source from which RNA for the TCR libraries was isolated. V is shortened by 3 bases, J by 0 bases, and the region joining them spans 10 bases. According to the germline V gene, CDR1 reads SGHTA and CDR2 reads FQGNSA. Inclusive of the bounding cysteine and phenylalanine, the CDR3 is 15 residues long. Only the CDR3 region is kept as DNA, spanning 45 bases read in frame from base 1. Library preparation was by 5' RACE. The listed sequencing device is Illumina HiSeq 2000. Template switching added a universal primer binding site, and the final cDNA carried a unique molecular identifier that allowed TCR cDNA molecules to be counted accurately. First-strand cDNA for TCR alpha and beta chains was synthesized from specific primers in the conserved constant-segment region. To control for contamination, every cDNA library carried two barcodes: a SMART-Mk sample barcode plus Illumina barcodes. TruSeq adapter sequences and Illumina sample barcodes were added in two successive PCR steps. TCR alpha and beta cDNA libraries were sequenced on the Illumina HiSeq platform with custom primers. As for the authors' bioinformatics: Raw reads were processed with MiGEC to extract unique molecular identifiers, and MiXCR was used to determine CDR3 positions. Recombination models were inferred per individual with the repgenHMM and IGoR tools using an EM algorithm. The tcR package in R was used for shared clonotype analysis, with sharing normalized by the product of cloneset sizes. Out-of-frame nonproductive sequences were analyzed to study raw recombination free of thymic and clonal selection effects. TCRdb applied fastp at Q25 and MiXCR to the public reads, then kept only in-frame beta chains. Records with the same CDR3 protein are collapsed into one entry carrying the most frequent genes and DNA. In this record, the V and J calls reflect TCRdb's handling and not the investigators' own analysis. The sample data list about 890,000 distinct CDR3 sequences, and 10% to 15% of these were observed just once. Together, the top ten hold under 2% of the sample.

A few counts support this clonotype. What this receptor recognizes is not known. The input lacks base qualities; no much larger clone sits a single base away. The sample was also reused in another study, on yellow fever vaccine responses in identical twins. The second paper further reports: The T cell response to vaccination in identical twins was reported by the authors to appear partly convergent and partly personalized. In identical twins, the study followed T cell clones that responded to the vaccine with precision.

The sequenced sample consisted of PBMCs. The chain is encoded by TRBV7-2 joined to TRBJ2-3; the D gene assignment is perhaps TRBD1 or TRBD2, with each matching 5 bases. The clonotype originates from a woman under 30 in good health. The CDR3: CASSFTGQSTDTQYF. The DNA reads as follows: TGTGCCAGCAGCTTTACGGGGCAAAGCACAGATACGCAGTATTTT.